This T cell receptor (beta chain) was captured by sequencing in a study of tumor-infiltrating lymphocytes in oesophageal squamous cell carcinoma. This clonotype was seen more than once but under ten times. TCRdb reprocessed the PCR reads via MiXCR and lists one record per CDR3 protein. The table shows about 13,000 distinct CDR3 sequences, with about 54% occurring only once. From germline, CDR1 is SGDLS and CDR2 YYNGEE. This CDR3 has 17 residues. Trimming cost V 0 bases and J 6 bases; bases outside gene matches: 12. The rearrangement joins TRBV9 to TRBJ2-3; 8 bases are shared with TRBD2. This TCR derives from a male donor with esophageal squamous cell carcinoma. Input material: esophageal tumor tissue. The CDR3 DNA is TGTGCCAGCAGCGTAGCTCCTAGCGGGCCTTCCGGGGATACGCAGTATTTT. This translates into CASSVAPSGPSGDTQYF.